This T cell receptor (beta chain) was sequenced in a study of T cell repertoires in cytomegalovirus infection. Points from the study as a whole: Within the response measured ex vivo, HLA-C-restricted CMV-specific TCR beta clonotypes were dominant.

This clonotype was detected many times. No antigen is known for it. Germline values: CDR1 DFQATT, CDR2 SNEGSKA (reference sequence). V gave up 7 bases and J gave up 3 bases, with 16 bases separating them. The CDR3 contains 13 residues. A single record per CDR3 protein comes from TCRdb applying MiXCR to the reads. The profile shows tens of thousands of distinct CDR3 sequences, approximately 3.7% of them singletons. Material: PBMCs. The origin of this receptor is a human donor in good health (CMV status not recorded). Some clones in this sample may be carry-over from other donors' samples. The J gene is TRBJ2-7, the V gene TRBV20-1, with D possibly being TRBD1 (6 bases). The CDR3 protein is CSVRGQRGYEQYF. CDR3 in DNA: TGCAGTGTGAGAGGACAGAGGGGCTACGAGCAGTACTTC.